This note documents a single TCR beta chain sequence. This record comes from a study of cytomegalovirus exposure and HLA in healthy donors. It was with 60 Vbeta and 13 Jbeta primers that the PCR ran. The protocol was immunoSEQ multiplex PCR, while the TCRdb copy is restricted to in-frame clones and leaves out a portion. The table includes 150,000 to 200,000 clones, about 88% detected once. Germline assignment: CDR1 MNHEY and CDR2 SMNVEV (reference sequence). Between the trimmed V and J ends, which lost 6 bases and 3 bases, there was a span of 17 bases. The CDR3 is made up of 15 amino acids. V and J are TRBV27 and TRBJ1-1; D uncertain. Source material: PBMCs. The sequence was collected from a woman aged 18-35 years in good health and CMV-seronegative. The CDR3 DNA follows: TGTGCCAGCAGCTCATGGATCGACGGGGACACTGAAGCTTTCTTT. It codes for CASSSWIDGDTEAFF.